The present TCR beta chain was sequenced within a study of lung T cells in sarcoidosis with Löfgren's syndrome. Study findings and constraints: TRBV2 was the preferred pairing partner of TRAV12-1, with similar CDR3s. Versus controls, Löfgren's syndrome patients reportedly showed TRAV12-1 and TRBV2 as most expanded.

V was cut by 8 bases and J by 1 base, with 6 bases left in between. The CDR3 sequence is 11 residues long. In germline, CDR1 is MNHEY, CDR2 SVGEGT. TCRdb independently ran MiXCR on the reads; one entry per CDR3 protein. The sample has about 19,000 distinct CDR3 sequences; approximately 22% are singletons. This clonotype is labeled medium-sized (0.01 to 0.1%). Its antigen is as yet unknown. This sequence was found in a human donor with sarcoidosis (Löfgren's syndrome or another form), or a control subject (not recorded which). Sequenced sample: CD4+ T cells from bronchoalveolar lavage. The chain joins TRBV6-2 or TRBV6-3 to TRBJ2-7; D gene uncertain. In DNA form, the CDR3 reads TGTGCCAGCGCCAGATCCTACGAGCAGTACTTC. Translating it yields CASARSYEQYF.